This T cell receptor (beta chain) stems from a study of CD8 T cells in ankylosing spondylitis. TCRdb recomputed calls from the 5' RACE reads with MiXCR, one row per CDR3 protein. The repertoire holds 450,000 to 550,000 distinct CDR3 sequences, with about 5.2% as singletons. This clonotype occurred many times. Its antigen is still unknown. The study's findings and limits: Enrichment of disease-linked clones was reportedly significant in matched ankylosing spondylitis synovial fluid. Ankylosing spondylitis blood seemed to carry a telltale TCR beta motif made of roughly 8 highly homologous variants.

The CDR3 spans 16 residues. CDR1 and CDR2 from the germline V gene are MNHEY and SVGAGI. V was shortened by 4 bases and J by 4 bases, with 16 bases between the two germline ends. The origin of this receptor is a male donor with ankylosing spondylitis. The rearrangement links TRBV6-5 to TRBJ2-2; no clear D gene. Material for sequencing was blood, either unsorted or a sorted T cell fraction (not recorded which). CDR3 in DNA: TGTGCCAGCAGTTCTCCCCTTTCATGGTTCACCGGGGAGCTGTTTTTT. This encodes CASSSPLSWFTGELFF.